A selection of T cell receptor beta chains follows, all from one sample in a study of T cell responses to AZD1222 COVID-19 vaccine. The repertoire was sequenced with immunoSEQ multiplex PCR; TCRdb's copy has only in-frame clones and lacks some. The data contain under 150,000 clones, just over 90% of them singletons. Sequenced here: peripheral blood, sampled 28 days after the second AZD1222 dose. These receptors all stem from an adult who received the AZD1222 COVID-19 vaccine. CDR3s include the opening cysteine and the closing phenylalanine or tryptophan. A D gene is named only where the DNA matches it firmly. Clone size appears in some rows only: once, few, many, or a class for an expanded clone.

clone_size,j_call,d_call,v_call,cdr3_nt,cdr3_aa
-,TRBJ1-1,-,TRBV12-3/TRBV12-4,TGTGCCAGCAGTTTCTATGGTAACACTGAAGCTTTCTTT,CASSFYGNTEAFF
-,TRBJ2-1,TRBD2,TRBV9,TGTGCCAGCACCCAGGATAGCGGGGGCCACAATGAGCAGTTCTTC,CASTQDSGGHNEQFF
-,TRBJ2-4,TRBD1,TRBV2,TGTGCCAGCAGTACAGGGGGCGAAAACATTCAGTACTTC,CASSTGGENIQYF
once,TRBJ2-2,-,TRBV18,TGTGCCAGCTCACCACGGCAGACAACCGGGGAGCTGTTTTTT,CASSPRQTTGELFF
-,TRBJ1-1,-,TRBV7-9,TGTGCCAGCAGCTTACAGGGTACGAACACTGAAGCTTTCTTT,CASSLQGTNTEAFF
-,TRBJ1-5,-,TRBV2,TGTGCCAGCAGTGTTTCCAGGGCGGGGGATCAGCCCCAGCATTTT,CASSVSRAGDQPQHF
-,TRBJ1-4,TRBD1,TRBV18,TGTGCCAGCTCACCATTAGCGGACAGGGATGAAAAACTGTTTTTT,CASSPLADRDEKLFF
once,TRBJ1-6,-,TRBV7-2,TGTGCCAGCAGATCTTCCAGGTCCCTTAATTCACCCCTCCACTTT,CASRSSRSLNSPLHF
-,TRBJ2-2,-,TRBV5-1,TGCGCCAGCAGCTTGGGTCCGGGGGTGATCGGGGAGCTGTTTTTT,CASSLGPGVIGELFF
-,TRBJ1-6,-,TRBV6-1,TGTGCCAGCAGTGATTGGGGGACAAATTCACCCCTCCACTTT,CASSDWGTNSPLHF
-,TRBJ2-6,TRBD1,TRBV6-1,TGTGCCAGCAGTGAGTGGGGGACAGCTTCATCTGGGGCCAACGTCCTGACTTTC,CASSEWGTASSGANVLTF
-,TRBJ2-5,-,TRBV5-1,TGCGCCAGCAGCTTGTTGCGCGAAGAGACCCAGTACTTC,CASSLLREETQYF
-,TRBJ1-6,TRBD1,TRBV23-1,TGCGCCAGCAGACTGGACAGGGATTCACCCCTCCACTTT,CASRLDRDSPLHF
-,TRBJ1-6,-,TRBV6-5,TGTGCCAGCAGTTTCCGTCCGAGCTCCTATAATTCACCCCTCCACTTT,CASSFRPSSYNSPLHF
-,TRBJ1-6,TRBD1,TRBV2,TGTGCCAGCAGTCGGGACAGGAGTACGAATTCACCCCTCCACTTT,CASSRDRSTNSPLHF
-,TRBJ2-5,TRBD2,TRBV2,TGTGCCAGCAGCCCCGGGACTAGCGGCCCGGGAGAGACCCAGTACTTC,CASSPGTSGPGETQYF
-,TRBJ2-1,-,TRBV2,TGTGCCAGCAGCGGACAGTACTACAATGAGCAGTTCTTC,CASSGQYYNEQFF
-,TRBJ1-4,TRBD1,TRBV2,TGTGCCAGCAGTGAAGCGGTGGGACAGGGTGGATTTTTT,CASSEAVGQGGFF
-,TRBJ2-6,TRBD1,TRBV2,TGTGCCAGCAGTACGTCCCGGGACAGCGCTGGGGCCAACGTCCTGACTTTC,CASSTSRDSAGANVLTF
-,TRBJ1-6,-,TRBV18,TGTGCCAGCTCCTTACCGGGGGCGTCTAATTCACCCCTCCACTTT,CASSLPGASNSPLHF
-,TRBJ1-2,TRBD1,TRBV6-5,TGTGCCAGCAGGCAACAGGGGTACTATGGCTACACCTTC,CASRQQGYYGYTF
-,TRBJ1-1,TRBD1,TRBV7-9,TGTGCCAGCAGAGACCGGGACAGGGAGCGAGCTTTCTTT,CASRDRDRERAFF
-,TRBJ1-4,TRBD1,TRBV7-2,TGTGCCAGCAGCTTATATGGGACAGGGGAAAAACTGTTTTTT,CASSLYGTGEKLFF
-,TRBJ1-5,-,TRBV18,TGTGCCAGCTCACCTCTTAGCAATCAGCCCCAGCATTTT,CASSPLSNQPQHF
-,TRBJ1-2,-,TRBV9,TGTGCCAGCAGCACAGTCGGGGCTAACTATGGCTACACCTTC,CASSTVGANYGYTF
-,TRBJ1-6,-,TRBV6-5,TGTGCCAGCACTACGGCTCAGGCGCTTAATTCACCCCTCCACTTT,CASTTAQALNSPLHF
-,TRBJ1-4,-,TRBV5-1,TGCGCCAGCAGCTTGGTGGGAAATATTAATGAAAAACTGTTTTTT,CASSLVGNINEKLFF
-,TRBJ1-1,-,TRBV3-1/TRBV3-2,TGTGCCAGCAGCCAGGGGGCTATGACCACTGAAGCTTTCTTT,CASSQGAMTTEAFF
-,TRBJ1-4,-,TRBV11-2,TGTGCCAGCAGCTCGTCCCGGGACACGGTCGTCCGGAAACTGTTTTTT,CASSSSRDTVVRKLFF
-,TRBJ1-2,-,TRBV19,TGTGCCAGTAGTACTGTTAGCAGGTTGGAGAATTATGGCTACACCTTC,CASSTVSRLENYGYTF
-,TRBJ1-2,-,TRBV21-1,TGTGCCAGCAGCAAGTCAGATCTCTATGGCTACACCTTC,CASSKSDLYGYTF
once,TRBJ2-1,-,TRBV3-1/TRBV3-2,TGTGCCAGCAGCCAAGCGGGGTTCAATGAGCAGTTCTTC,CASSQAGFNEQFF
-,TRBJ1-6,-,TRBV5-1,TGCGCCAGCACCGCACAGGATAATTCACCCCTCCACTTT,CASTAQDNSPLHF
-,TRBJ2-5,-,TRBV7-3,TGTGCCAGCAGCCCCGGACAGCTGGAGACCCAGTACTTC,CASSPGQLETQYF
-,TRBJ2-1,-,TRBV7-9,TGTGCCAGCAGCTTAGGAGGCGGGGTAACCTACAATGAGCAGTTCTTC,CASSLGGGVTYNEQFF
-,TRBJ1-5,-,TRBV10-3,TGTGCCATCAAAGGAGAGGCTCAGCCCCAGCATTTT,CAIKGEAQPQHF
once,TRBJ2-1,-,TRBV7-2,TGTGCCAGCAGCCCCCTATTATACAATGAGCAGTTCTTC,CASSPLLYNEQFF
-,TRBJ1-3,TRBD1,TRBV7-9,TGTGCCAGCAGCCTACAGGGGGAGGGGTTCGGAAACACCATATATTTT,CASSLQGEGFGNTIYF
-,TRBJ2-7,-,TRBV7-2,TGTGCCAGCAGCTTAGCGAGGGCAGCGCAGTACTTC,CASSLARAAQYF
-,TRBJ2-1,-,TRBV27,TGTGCCAGCAGTTCGGGAGCTTGGCCTGAGCAGTTCTTC,CASSSGAWPEQFF
-,TRBJ1-2,-,TRBV3-1/TRBV3-2,TGTGCCAGCAGCCCTACGAGGGACTATGGCTACACCTTC,CASSPTRDYGYTF
-,TRBJ1-3,-,TRBV7-2,TGTGCCAGCAGCTACACCTCTGGAAACACCATATATTTT,CASSYTSGNTIYF
many,TRBJ1-1,-,TRBV5-4,TGTGCCAGCAGCCCGAACAGTTTAGTGAACACTGAAGCTTTCTTT,CASSPNSLVNTEAFF
-,TRBJ1-2,-,TRBV11-2,TGTGCCAGCAGCTTAGTGGAGATGGGCTATGGCTACACCTTC,CASSLVEMGYGYTF
-,TRBJ1-2,-,TRBV18,TGTGCCAGCTCACCATATCGTGGGACCGATGCTAACTATGGCTACACCTTC,CASSPYRGTDANYGYTF
-,TRBJ2-3,-,TRBV9,TGTGCCAGCAGCGTAGGGCCGGCAGATACGCAGTATTTT,CASSVGPADTQYF
-,TRBJ1-1,TRBD1,TRBV7-8,TGTGCCAGCAGGGGGAGGGGGCGAAACACTGAAGCTTTCTTT,CASRGRGRNTEAFF
-,TRBJ2-2,-,TRBV13,TGTGCCAGCACCGGGACAGCGGGAATGGGGGAGCTGTTTTTT,CASTGTAGMGELFF
-,TRBJ1-5,-,TRBV24-1,TGTGCCACCAGTGATGGACCTCAGCCCCAGCATTTT,CATSDGPQPQHF
-,TRBJ2-7,-,TRBV14,TGTGCCAGCAGCCAACCCGGACGGGGACGGCACTACGAGCAGTACTTC,CASSQPGRGRHYEQYF
-,TRBJ2-1,TRBD2,TRBV27,TGTGCCAGCAGTTCAGCCATAGCGGGGCGCTCCTACAATGAGCAGTTCTTC,CASSSAIAGRSYNEQFF
-,TRBJ1-2,-,TRBV19,TGTGCCAGTAGTACAGGGCCCCTGGGAGGCTACACCTTC,CASSTGPLGGYTF
-,TRBJ2-5,-,TRBV11-2,TGTGCCAGCAGCTTACGACCCGGAGAGACCCAGTACTTC,CASSLRPGETQYF
-,TRBJ2-7,-,TRBV6-2/TRBV6-3,TGTGCCAGCAGTTACTCGGGGGCGACCACCGAGCAGTACTTC,CASSYSGATTEQYF
-,TRBJ2-7,-,TRBV30,TGTGCCTGGAGTGTTGGGCCCTACGAGCAGTACTTC,CAWSVGPYEQYF